The clone carrying this TCR beta chain was seen more than once but under ten times. What it recognizes is unknown. The data were taken from a study of T cell repertoires in cytomegalovirus infection. Across the whole study: Both recently identified HLA-C-restricted and well-studied HLA-B-restricted CMV epitopes were used in the study.

General study findings and limits: CMV carriers having the relevant HLA were flagged by cumulative public TCR beta family frequency. Across the ex vivo response, the dominant clonotypes were HLA-C-restricted CMV-specific TCR beta clonotypes.

Each CDR3 protein gets one entry after TCRdb re-called the reads with MiXCR. The sample holds roughly 800,000 distinct CDR3 sequences; approximately 32% are singletons and the top ten take about an eighth. Germline CDR1 SEHNR, CDR2 FQNEAQ (reference sequence). The germline V and J ends were trimmed by 5 bases and 2 bases, with 22 bases remaining between them. The CDR3 extends over 17 amino acids. The TCR was taken from a human donor in good health (CMV status not recorded). Some clones in this sample may be carry-over from other donors' samples. The rearrangement joins TRBV7-9 to TRBJ2-7, with D possibly being TRBD2 (6 bases). This specimen was cultured CD8+ T cells from PBMCs, taken from culture after CMV antigen stimulation. CDR3 residues: CASSGDDRDFLTYEQYF. The CDR3 DNA sequence: TGTGCCAGCAGCGGAGATGACCGGGACTTTTTGACCTACGAGCAGTACTTC.